This T cell receptor (beta chain) was captured in a study of Graves' ophthalmopathy and Graves' hyperthyroidism (dated by TCRdb to the late 2010s). In the study overall: Peripheral blood was collected before any treatment was given, at the time of initial diagnosis. TCR beta repertoire signatures were used to distinguish Graves' ophthalmopathy from Graves' hyperthyroidism and to predict progression to ophthalmopathy. In total, 135 blood samples were TCR-sequenced: 43 ophthalmopathy, approximately 80 hyperthyroidism and around 17 hyperthyroidism-to-ophthalmopathy patients. To explore V-J signatures that separate ophthalmopathy from hyperthyroidism, a discovery set of 95 to 100 patients was enrolled, consisting of 40 to 45 with ophthalmopathy and roughly 57 with stable hyperthyroidism. The independent validation cohort included 18 to 20 hyperthyroidism patients plus 17 patients who later progressed from hyperthyroidism to ophthalmopathy. T-cell repertoires of thyroid tissue and blood were compared in six hyperthyroidism patients. After sampling, hyperthyroidism patients received methimazole starting at 30 mg daily, and ophthalmopathy patients received high-dose intravenous methylprednisolone.

Counted from cysteine to phenylalanine, this CDR3 has 16 amino acids. Only the CDR3 part of the read is kept: 48 bases, read in frame from the first base. From a lookup of the germline V gene, CDR1 and CDR2 are LGHNT and FRNRAP. What the research found in general, with its limitations: The 13-signature model separated ophthalmopathy from stable hyperthyroidism with around 90% sensitivity and 81.08% specificity in cross-validation, and 80%/75% in the test set. Most expanded thyroid clonotypes with a frequency above 0.001 also appeared in blood, which suggests that blood repertoires may reflect the immune response in the thyroid. No statistical method was used to set the sample size in advance, and the investigators knew which group each participant was assigned to. In validation, the model predicted ophthalmopathy progression with about 71% sensitivity and approximately 72% specificity; about a dozen predicted patients were CT-confirmed with GO in a median of approximately 6.5 months.

For repertoire sequencing, the TCR beta CDR3 regions were amplified from RNA transcripts. A first-round RT-PCR used HTBI primers with the Qiagen OneStep RT-PCR kit, followed by a second-round multiplex PCR, size selection and purification. Libraries were sequenced paired-end with 100 bp reads on an Illumina HiSeq2000. The authors processed their data as follows. SOAPnuke was used to process the reads, throwing out any read that had adapters, had uncalled bases, had a mean Phred below 15, or lacked an exact constant-primer or identifier match. High-quality paired reads were merged with COPE v1.2.5. Each unique nucleotide sequence was treated as a clonotype, and MiTCR v1.1 was used to align the clonotypes to the IMGT TRB V, D and J references. The analysis was limited to V-J combinations with a frequency above 0.0001, which together covered roughly 99% of the repertoires. For each V-J combination, a TCR clonal expansion and chaos score was defined as the ratio of F50 clonal expansion to chaos observed in the TCRdist matrix. Features were reduced by Welch's t-statistics and random forest to approximately 13 V-J combinations, which fed a naive Bayes classifier. The similarity between thyroid and blood repertoires was quantified using the Morisita-Horn index. TCRdb reprocessing: public reads trimmed at Q25 with fastp, clones called with MiXCR, in-frame beta chains kept. Entries that share a CDR3 protein sequence are merged under the most common genes and DNA. The V and J calls were not made by the authors but by TCRdb's processing. The sample table records about 230,000 distinct CDR3 sequences; around 42% of these occur just once. The ten largest clones take up around half of the sample.

Remarks on this clonotype: There is no known antigen for this receptor. No base quality values were provided; no much bigger clone lies one nucleotide off.

Ophthalmopathy patients had moderately to severely active disease, Clinical Activity Score of at least 3, NOSPECS grade of at least 4, and disease duration under 3 months. Patients were excluded if they had other autoimmune diseases, uncontrolled infections, pregnancy or lactation. Diagnosis was based on clinical symptoms, serum thyroxine, TRAb, thyroid ultrasound and orbital computed tomography. PBMCs were isolated from more than 8 ml of fresh peripheral blood by Ficoll-Paque density gradient centrifugation. Total RNA was extracted with Trizol reagent and quality-checked on an Agilent 2100 Bioanalyzer.

The sequence derives from an adult man with Graves' ophthalmopathy. The rearranged segments are TRBV12-5 and TRBJ2-7; tentative D gene TRBD2, with 6 bases matching. Source material: peripheral blood. CDR3 protein: CASSLPTRKASYEQYF. The nucleotides are TGTGCCAGCAGCTTGCCGACTAGAAAGGCCTCCTACGAGCAGTACTTC.